What follows are 9 T cell receptor beta chains derived from one specimen sequenced in a study of T cells after yellow fever vaccination (dated by TCRdb to the late 2010s). The sample's treatment or condition label, decoded: live attenuated yellow fever vaccine strain. The method behind the library was 5' RACE. Instrument on record: Illumina HiSeq 2500. TCRdb trimmed the raw reads at Q25, called clones with MiXCR and kept productive beta chains. Each CDR3 protein appears once, grouped with its most common genes and DNA. This sample lists around 500,000 distinct CDR3 sequences; roughly a fifth were detected once. The ten largest clonotypes hold roughly a sixth of the sample. The sequences come from PBMCs, collected more than 20 days after the first yellow fever vaccination. Source of these receptors: a young man who received the YFV17D yellow fever vaccine.

This clonotype was observed a few times. The V call is TRBV7-2, the J call TRBJ2-3; D is perhaps TRBD1 (5 bases). V lost 3 bases and J 3 bases, leaving 10 bases between the germline ends. There are 14 residues in the CDR3. Per germline, CDR1 SGHTA and CDR2 FQGNSA. CDR3 in DNA: TGTGCCAGCAGCTTCATAGCAGGGACAGATACGCAGTATTTT. Its protein is CASSFIAGTDTQYF.

This chain connects TRBV11-1 to TRBJ2-1; tentative D call: TRBD2 (5 bases). With 3 bases removed from V and 7 bases from J, the gap between germline ends came to 7 bases. This CDR3 spans 12 amino acids. Germline CDR1 SGHAT, CDR2 FQDESV (reference sequence). CDR3 amino acids: CASSFRRNEQFF. The CDR3 DNA reads as TGTGCCAGCAGCTTCCGGAGGAATGAGCAGTTCTTC.

The gene calls are TRBV5-1 and TRBJ2-2; D gene uncertain. Germline CDR1 reads SGHRS; CDR2 reads YFSETQ. The length of the CDR3 is 13 residues. With 4 bases removed from V and 7 bases from J, the gap between germline ends came to 11 bases. The CDR3 DNA reads as TGCGCCAGCAGCCCCGGTTGGGGCGGGGAGCTGTTTTTT. This sequence encodes CASSPGWGGELFF. Complete variable domain (other parts from reference TRBV5-1 and TRBJ2-2): KAGVTQTPRYLIKTRGQQVTLSCSPISGHRSVSWYQQTPGQGLQFLFEYFSETQRNKGNFPGRFSGRQFSNSRSEMNVSTLELGDSALYLCASSPGWGGELFFGEGSRLTVL.

V and J are TRBV7-8 and TRBJ2-7, with 11 bases lining up with TRBD1. V dropped 6 bases and J dropped 2; count of bases not matched to a gene: 3. The V gene's germline CDR1 is SGHVS and CDR2 FQNEAQ. The CDR3 is made up of 14 amino acids. Here the CDR3 DNA reads TGTGCCAGCAGGGGGACAGGGGGTCCCTACGAGCAGTACGTC. It codes for CASRGTGGPYEQYV.

This clonotype came up a few times. The chain couples TRBV5-1 to TRBJ2-1; weak D call: TRBD2 (7 bases). The V gene lost 3 bases and the J gene lost 2 bases, with 21 bases spanning the gap. The CDR3 spans 18 residues. Germline assignment: CDR1 SGHRS and CDR2 YFSETQ. The CDR3 DNA reads as TGCGCCAGCAGCTACCCGCGAGAGGGGGGGAGCCCCTACAATGAGCAGTTCTTC. Translated: CASSYPREGGSPYNEQFF.

This clonotype was found a few times. This chain links TRBV9 with TRBJ1-2, with TRBD1 matching 7 bases. The CDR3 is 14 amino acids. Looked up from germline, CDR1 is SGDLS and CDR2 is YYNGEE. J was trimmed by 4 bases and V by 3 bases; bases with no gene match: 6. The CDR3 DNA reads TGTGCCAGCAGCGGAACAGGGGTAGGCTATGGCTACACCTTC. Amino acid sequence: CASSGTGVGYGYTF.

This clonotype was detected a few times. V usage is TRBV27 and J usage is TRBJ2-2; maybe TRBD1 (5 bases). The V gene lost 4 bases and the J gene lost 4 bases, with 16 bases spanning the gap. The CDR3 spans 16 residues. CDR1 is MNHEY, CDR2 SMNVEV, per germline (reference sequence). Here the CDR3 reads CASSSPSGWGTGELFF. In DNA, the CDR3 is TGTGCCAGCAGTTCTCCCTCAGGGTGGGGCACCGGGGAGCTGTTTTTT.

This clonotype occurred a few times. This chain uses TRBV3-1 with TRBJ2-4; D not certain. The CDR3 is 13 amino acids. Germline values: CDR1 LGHDT, CDR2 YNNKEL (reference sequence). Trimming shortened V by 4 bases and J by 5 bases, and 9 bases separated the two germline ends. The CDR3 DNA follows: TGTGCCAGCAGCCTAGGCAGGCAAAACATTCAGTACTTC. It translates to CASSLGRQNIQYF.

A few counts support this clonotype. The chain combines TRBV7-9 with TRBJ2-5; D assignment may be TRBD1 or TRBD2 (5 bases each). The V and J ends lost 5 bases and 4 bases respectively, with 17 bases between them. Germline lookup yields CDR1 SEHNR and CDR2 FQNEAQ (reference sequence). CDR3 length: 15 amino acids. CDR3 amino acids: CASSPWDLGGETQYF. The CDR3 coding sequence is TGTGCCAGCAGCCCCTGGGACCTCGGCGGAGAGACCCAGTACTTC.